Described below is a single T cell receptor (beta chain) sequence and its context. Its antigen is still unknown. Profiling relied on immunoSEQ multiplex PCR, and the TCRdb table lists in-frame clones only, not all of them. This table has around 40,000 clones, 85% appearing once. The sample is drawn from a study of radiotherapy plus CTLA-4 blockade in lung cancer. As for the study in general: Objective response rate was about 19%; disease control rate, 31%.

General study results and limits: Radiotherapy plus ipilimumab was followed by expansion in blood of tumor-derived TCR clones. Together with interferon-beta, which increased in serum after radiation, early dynamic changes in blood T cell clones were reportedly the best predictors of response.

Lung cancer patients with chemo-refractory metastatic non-small-cell disease were given focal radiation plus CTLA-4 blockade with ipilimumab. The TCR originated in a human donor with non-small cell lung cancer who had stable disease on radiotherapy plus ipilimumab. The input for sequencing was peripheral blood, taken from a patient treated with radiotherapy plus ipilimumab.

CDR3 amino acids: CASSPGSGYSTDTQYF. CDR3 in DNA: TGTGCCAGCTCACCAGGGTCGGGGTACTCCACAGATACGCAGTATTTT. The chain combines TRBV18 with TRBJ2-3; tentatively, D is TRBD2 (5 bases). V was trimmed by 2 bases and J by 2 bases, leaving 14 bases between them. Germline assignment: CDR1 KGHSH and CDR2 LQKENI. CDR3 length: 16 residues.